A single sample is the source of the 5 T cell receptor beta chains below, sequenced in a study of T cell repertoires in cytomegalovirus infection. TCRdb redid the calling of the reads with MiXCR, one entry per CDR3 protein. Among approximately 290,000 distinct CDR3 sequences listed, about 25% were seen once. The sequenced sample consisted of PBMCs. Receptors were obtained from a human donor in good health (CMV status not recorded). Some clones in this sample may be carry-over from other donors' samples.

V and J are TRBV19 and TRBJ2-1; possible D gene TRBD2, 6 bases. Between the trimmed V and J ends, which lost 1 base and 5 bases, there was a span of 9 bases. Germline V gene data show CDR1 as LNHDA and CDR2 as SQIVND (reference sequence). The CDR3 covers 14 residues. The CDR3 here is CASSIAGVDNEQFF. CDR3 nucleotides: TGTGCCAGTAGTATAGCGGGAGTGGACAATGAGCAGTTCTTC. The whole variable domain, remainder taken from reference TRBV19 and TRBJ2-1, is DGGITQSPKYLFRKEGQNVTLSCEQNLNHDAMYWYRQDPGQGLRLIYYSQIVNDFQKGDIAEGYSVSREKKESFPLTVTSAQKNPTAFYLCASSIAGVDNEQFFGPGTRLTVL.

This sequence joins TRBV20-1 and TRBJ1-5; tentative D call: TRBD1 (6 bases). The V and J ends lost 6 bases and 4 bases respectively, with 13 bases between them. CDR3 length: 13 amino acids. CDR1 and CDR2 from the germline V gene are DFQATT and SNEGSKA (reference sequence). The DNA for the CDR3 is TGCAGTGCCCCGGGACACCCTAATCAGCCCCAGCATTTT. This encodes CSAPGHPNQPQHF.

This clonotype has more than one count but fewer than ten. In DNA, the CDR3 is TGTGCCAGCAGTGATTTAGGGACGACTAATCAGCCCCAGCATTTT. This gives the protein CASSDLGTTNQPQHF. The rearrangement joins TRBV2 to TRBJ1-5; weak D call: TRBD1 (5 bases). The CDR3 contains 15 residues. The germline V and J ends were trimmed by 3 bases and 4 bases, with 13 bases remaining between them. The V gene's germline CDR1 is SNHLY and CDR2 FYNNEI. Full variable domain (rest looked up from reference TRBV2 and TRBJ1-5): EPEVTQTPSHQVTQMGQEVILRCVPISNHLYFYWYRQILGQKVEFLVSFYNNEISEKSEIFDDQFSVERPDGSNFTLKIRSTKLEDSAMYFCASSDLGTTNQPQHFGDGTRLSIL.

The sample holds a few counts of this clonotype. The chain joins TRBV28 to TRBJ1-4; the D is unclear. In germline, CDR1 is MDHEN, CDR2 SYDVKM. The CDR3 length is 17 residues. V was shortened by 1 base and J by 0 bases, with 12 bases between the two germline ends. The CDR3 nucleotides read TGTGCCAGCAGTTTATCCCTCCTTAAGGCAACTAATGAAAAACTGTTTTTT. This codes for CASSLSLLKATNEKLFF.

This clonotype has at least ten counts. This chain uses TRBV7-2 with TRBJ2-1; 10 nucleotides match TRBD2. Germline V gene data show CDR1 as SGHTA and CDR2 as FQGNSA. CDR3 length equals 18 residues. V shed 4 bases and J 0 bases; nucleotides not matched to a gene: 9. The CDR3 sequence is CASSWGASGGLSYNEQFF. The CDR3 nucleotides read TGTGCCAGCAGCTGGGGGGCTAGCGGGGGCCTCTCCTACAATGAGCAGTTCTTC. Combining the CDR3 with reference TRBV7-2 and TRBJ2-1 gives the whole variable domain GAGVSQSPSNKVTEKGKDVELRCDPISGHTALYWYRQSLGQGLEFLIYFQGNSAPDKSGLPSDRFSAERTGGSVSTLTIQRTQQEDSAVYLCASSWGASGGLSYNEQFFGPGTRLTVL.